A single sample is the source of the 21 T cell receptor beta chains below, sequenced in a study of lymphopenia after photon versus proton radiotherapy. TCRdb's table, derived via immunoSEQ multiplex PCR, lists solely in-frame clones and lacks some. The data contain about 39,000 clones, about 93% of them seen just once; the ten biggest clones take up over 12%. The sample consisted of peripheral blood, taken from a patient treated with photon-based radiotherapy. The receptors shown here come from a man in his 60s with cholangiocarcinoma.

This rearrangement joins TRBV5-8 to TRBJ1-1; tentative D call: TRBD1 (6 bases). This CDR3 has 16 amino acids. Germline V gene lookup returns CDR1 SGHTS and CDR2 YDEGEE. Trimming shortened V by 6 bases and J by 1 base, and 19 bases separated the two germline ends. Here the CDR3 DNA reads TGTGCCAGCAACACCCCCAGGGGAGGGCAGAACACTGAAGCTTTCTTT. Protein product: CASNTPRGGQNTEAFF. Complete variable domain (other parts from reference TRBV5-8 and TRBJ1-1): EAGVTQSPTHLIKTRGQQATLRCSPISGHTSVYWYQQALGLGLQFLLWYDEGEERNRGNFPPRFSGRQFPNYSSELNVNALELEDSALYLCASNTPRGGQNTEAFFGQGTRLTVV.

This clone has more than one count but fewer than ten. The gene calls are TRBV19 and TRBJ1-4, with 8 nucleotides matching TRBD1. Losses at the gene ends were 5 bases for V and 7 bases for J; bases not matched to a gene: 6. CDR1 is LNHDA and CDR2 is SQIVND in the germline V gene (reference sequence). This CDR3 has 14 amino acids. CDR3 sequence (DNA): TGTGCCAGTAGTCGTCAGGGGGCAGGTGAAAAACTGTTTTTT. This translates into CASSRQGAGEKLFF.

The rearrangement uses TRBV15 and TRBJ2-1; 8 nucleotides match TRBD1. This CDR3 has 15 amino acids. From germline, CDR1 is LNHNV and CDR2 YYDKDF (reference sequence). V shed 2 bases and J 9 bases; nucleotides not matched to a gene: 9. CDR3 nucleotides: TGTGCCACCAGCAGAACAAGACAGGGGTGGAGTGAGCAGTTCTTC. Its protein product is CATSRTRQGWSEQFF.

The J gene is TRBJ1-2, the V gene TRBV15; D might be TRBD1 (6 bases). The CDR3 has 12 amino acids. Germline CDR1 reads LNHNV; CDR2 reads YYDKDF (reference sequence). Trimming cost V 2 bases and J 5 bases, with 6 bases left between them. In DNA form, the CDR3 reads TGTGCCACCAGCAGACAGGGGTATGGCTACACCTTC. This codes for CATSRQGYGYTF.

The CDR3 DNA is TGTGCCAGTGGACTAGCGGGAGGGTTTGGGACAGATACGCAGTATTTT. Its translation: CASGLAGGFGTDTQYF. V is TRBV5-4 and J is TRBJ2-3; 15 bases are shared with TRBD2. Germline lookup yields CDR1 SGHNT and CDR2 YYREEE (reference sequence). The CDR3 consists of 16 residues. The J segment lost 3 bases and the V segment lost 8 bases, leaving 7 bases of the junction unmatched.

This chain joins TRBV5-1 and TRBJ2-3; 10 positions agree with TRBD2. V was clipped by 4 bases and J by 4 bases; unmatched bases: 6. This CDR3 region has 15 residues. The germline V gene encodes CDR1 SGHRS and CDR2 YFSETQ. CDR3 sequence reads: CASSMKREGSDTQYF. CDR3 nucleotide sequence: TGCGCCAGCAGCATGAAGCGGGAGGGATCAGATACGCAGTATTTT.

Written as DNA, the CDR3 is TGCGCCAGCAGCTTGGAAGGGCCCCCCCAAGAGACCCAGTACTTC. Residues: CASSLEGPPQETQYF. This chain uses TRBV5-1 with TRBJ2-5; D gene ambiguous. Germline loops: CDR1 SGHRS, CDR2 YFSETQ. Deletions cut 0 bases from V and 1 base from J, with 10 bases between. This CDR3 comprises 15 residues.

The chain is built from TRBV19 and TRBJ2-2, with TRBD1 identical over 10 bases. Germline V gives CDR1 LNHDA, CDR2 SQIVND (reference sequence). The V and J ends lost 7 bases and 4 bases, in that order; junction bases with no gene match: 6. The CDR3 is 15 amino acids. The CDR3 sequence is CASTWTGGSTGELFF. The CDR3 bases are TGTGCCAGTACCTGGACAGGGGGTAGCACCGGGGAGCTGTTTTTT.

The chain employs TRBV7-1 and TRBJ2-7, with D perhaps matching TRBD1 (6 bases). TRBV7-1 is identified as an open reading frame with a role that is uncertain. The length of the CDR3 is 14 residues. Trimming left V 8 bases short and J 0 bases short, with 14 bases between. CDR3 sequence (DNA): TGTGCCAGCTCCATACGGACAGACTCCTACGAGCAGTACTTC. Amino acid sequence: CASSIRTDSYEQYF.

CDR3 bases: TGTGCCAGCTCACCACTTTCTAGCGGGAACGGAGAGACCCAGTACTTC. Residues: CASSPLSSGNGETQYF. The chain uses TRBV18 and TRBJ2-5, with 9 positions matching TRBD2. Germline trimming cut 1 base from V and 4 bases from J; bases unmatched to any gene: 7. This CDR3 has 16 amino acids. The germline gives CDR1 KGHSH, CDR2 LQKENI.

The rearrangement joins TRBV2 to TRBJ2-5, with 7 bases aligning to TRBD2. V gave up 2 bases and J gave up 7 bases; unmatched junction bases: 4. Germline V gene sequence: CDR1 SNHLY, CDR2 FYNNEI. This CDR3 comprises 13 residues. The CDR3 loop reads CASSENIAGTQYF. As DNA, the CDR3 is TGTGCCAGCAGTGAAAACATAGCGGGGACCCAGTACTTC.

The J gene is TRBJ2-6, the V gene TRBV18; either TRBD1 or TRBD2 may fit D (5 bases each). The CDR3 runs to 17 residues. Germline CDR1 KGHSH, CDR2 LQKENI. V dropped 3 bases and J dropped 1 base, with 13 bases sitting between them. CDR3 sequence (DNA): TGTGCCAGCTCACCGAGCAGGGACCCGTCTGGGGCCAACGTCCTGACTTTC. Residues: CASSPSRDPSGANVLTF.

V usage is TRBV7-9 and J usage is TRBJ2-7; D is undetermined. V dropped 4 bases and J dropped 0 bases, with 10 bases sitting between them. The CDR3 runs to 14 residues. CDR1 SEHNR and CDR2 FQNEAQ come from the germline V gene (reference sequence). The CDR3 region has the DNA TGTGCCAGCAGCTACCAGCTGAGCTCCTACGAGCAGTACTTC. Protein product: CASSYQLSSYEQYF.

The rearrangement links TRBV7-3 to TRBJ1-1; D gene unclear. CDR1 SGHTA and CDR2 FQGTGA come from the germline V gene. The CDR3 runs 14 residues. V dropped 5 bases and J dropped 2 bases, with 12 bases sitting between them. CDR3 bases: TGTGCCAGCAGCCCCGCAGGCGTCAACACTGAAGCTTTCTTT. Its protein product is CASSPAGVNTEAFF.

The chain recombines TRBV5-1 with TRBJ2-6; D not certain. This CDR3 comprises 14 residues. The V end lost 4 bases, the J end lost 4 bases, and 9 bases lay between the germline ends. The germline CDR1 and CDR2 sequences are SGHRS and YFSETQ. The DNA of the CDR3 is TGCGCCAGCAGCGAGGAACAAGGGGCCAACGTCCTGACTTTC. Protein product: CASSEEQGANVLTF.

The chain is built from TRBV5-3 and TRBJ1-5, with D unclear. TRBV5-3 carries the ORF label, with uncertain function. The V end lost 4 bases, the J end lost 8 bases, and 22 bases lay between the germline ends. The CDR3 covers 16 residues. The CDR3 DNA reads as TGTGCCAGAAGCCTTCTGGGTTCCCTCGCCCTTAAGCCCCAGCATTTT. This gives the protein CARSLLGSLALKPQHF.

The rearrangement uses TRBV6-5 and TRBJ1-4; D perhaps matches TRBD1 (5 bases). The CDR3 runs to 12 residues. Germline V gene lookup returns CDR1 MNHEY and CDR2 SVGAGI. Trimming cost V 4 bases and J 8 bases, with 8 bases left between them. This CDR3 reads CASSFRGEKLFF. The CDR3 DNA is TGTGCCAGCAGTTTCCGGGGGGAAAAACTGTTTTTT.

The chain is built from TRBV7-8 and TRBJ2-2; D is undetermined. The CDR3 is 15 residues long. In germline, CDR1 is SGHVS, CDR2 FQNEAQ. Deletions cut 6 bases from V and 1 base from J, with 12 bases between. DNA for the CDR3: TGTGCCAGCAGGTACGCGGCTGAGAACACCGGGGAGCTGTTTTTT. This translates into CASRYAAENTGELFF.

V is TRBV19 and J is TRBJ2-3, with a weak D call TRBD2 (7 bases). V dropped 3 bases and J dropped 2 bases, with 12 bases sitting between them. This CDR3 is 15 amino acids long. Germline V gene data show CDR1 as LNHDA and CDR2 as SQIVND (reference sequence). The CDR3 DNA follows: TGTGCCAGTAGTATGGGGGGGGCCCTCACAGATACGCAGTATTTT. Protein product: CASSMGGALTDTQYF.

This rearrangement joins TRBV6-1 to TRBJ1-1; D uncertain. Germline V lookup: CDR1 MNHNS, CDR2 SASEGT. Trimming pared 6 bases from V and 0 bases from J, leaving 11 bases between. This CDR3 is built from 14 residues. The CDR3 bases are TGTGCCAGCAGCTACAGCCGCTTGAACACTGAAGCTTTCTTT. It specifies CASSYSRLNTEAFF.

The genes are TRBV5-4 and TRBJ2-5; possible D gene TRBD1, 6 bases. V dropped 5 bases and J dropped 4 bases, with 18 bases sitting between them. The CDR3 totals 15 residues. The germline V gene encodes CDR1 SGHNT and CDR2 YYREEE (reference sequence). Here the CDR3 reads CASRWGRGVGETQYF. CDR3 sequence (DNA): TGTGCCAGCAGATGGGGCAGGGGCGTAGGAGAGACCCAGTACTTC.